This TCR beta chain is drawn from a study of blood T cell repertoires in COVID-19. Whole-study context: T cells, B-cell-depleted T cells, or PBMCs supplied cDNA or gDNA.

V shed 5 bases and J shed 4 bases, with 17 bases lying between them. There are 15 residues in the CDR3. CDR1 and CDR2 (germline): MNHEY, SMNVEV (reference sequence). TCRdb keeps only in-frame clones here, not all; method: immunoSEQ multiplex PCR. The table lists about 220,000 clones, approximately 90% of them singletons, with just over 2.5% in the top ten. The chain has TRBV27 and TRBJ1-2; maybe TRBD1 (5 bases). Sequencing was carried out using PBMCs or T cells enriched from blood (not recorded which). The source is a woman aged 25 to 39 who had recovered from COVID-19. For the CDR3, the DNA is TGTGCCAGCAGTCCCGGGTGGGGCCAAGGCTATGGCTACACCTTC. Its protein product is CASSPGWGQGYGYTF.